These 14 T cell receptor beta chains share one sample of origin, sequenced in a study of blood T cells in healthy people across ages. Then a second PCR, running about 6 to 12 cycles, was carried out with a sample-barcoded 5' primer and a J-beta primer mix. TCRdb reprocessed the 5' RACE reads with MiXCR, giving one entry per CDR3 protein. The data hold about 970,000 distinct CDR3 sequences, with just over 50% observed a single time. The sequencing sample was made of blood. The receptors were gathered from a woman aged 55-69 years in good health.

V is TRBV7-9 and J is TRBJ2-1, with TRBD2 as a possible D gene (5 bases). This CDR3 contains 13 residues. With 5 bases removed from V and 7 bases from J, the gap between germline ends came to 12 bases. Germline-derived CDR1 and CDR2 are SEHNR and FQNEAQ (reference sequence). The CDR3 DNA is TGTGCCAGCAGCCCGAACCGGGGTAATGAGCAGTTCTTC. Its protein product is CASSPNRGNEQFF.

The J gene is TRBJ2-7, the V gene TRBV20-1, with D perhaps being TRBD1 or TRBD2 (5 bases each). This CDR3 is built from 14 residues. CDR1 and CDR2 (germline): DFQATT, SNEGSKA (reference sequence). Trimming took 3 bases from V and 3 from J, leaving 15 bases between them. Here the CDR3 reads CSASFGAAGYEQYF. In nucleotides, the CDR3 is TGCAGTGCTAGTTTTGGGGCGGCGGGCTACGAGCAGTACTTC.

This clonotype was counted only a few times. The chain carries TRBV27 and TRBJ2-7; TRBD2 aligns across 10 bases. From germline, CDR1 is MNHEY and CDR2 SMNVEV (reference sequence). The CDR3 is 15 amino acids. Trimming took 5 bases from V and 5 from J; bases not matched to a gene: 9. CDR3: CASSGPGTSANEQYF. Here the CDR3 DNA reads TGTGCCAGCAGTGGGCCTGGGACTAGCGCCAACGAGCAGTACTTC.

Comment on this clonotype: One end of the junction does not line up with germline, which may come from a read error. The rearrangement uses TRBV7-2 and TRBJ2-7; D unclear. Judging by the DNA end, TRBJ2-1 fits better; the J call may be wrong. Germline values: CDR1 SGHTA, CDR2 FQGNSA. The CDR3 has 14 residues. CDR3: CASSRSGINKEQFF. The DNA of the CDR3 is TGTGCCAGCAGCAGATCAGGCATAAACAAGGAGCAGTTCTTC.

This clonotype has only a few counts. This chain links TRBV20-1 with TRBJ2-1, with 10 bases lining up with TRBD1. V shed 1 base and J 4 bases; nucleotides not matched to a gene: 16. Germline CDR1 DFQATT, CDR2 SNEGSKA (reference sequence). The CDR3 covers 19 residues. CDR3 residues: CSARGGWGGTGQGYNEQFF. The DNA of the CDR3 is TGCAGTGCTAGAGGCGGTTGGGGGGGAACGGGACAGGGGTACAATGAGCAGTTCTTC.

The J gene is TRBJ2-4, the V gene TRBV25-1; 7 positions agree with TRBD2. The J call is doubtful: the DNA matches TRBJ2-7 better. CDR1 is MGHDK and CDR2 is SYGVNS in the germline V gene. This CDR3 has 14 amino acids. The CDR3 reads CASRGGGLPYEQYF. The CDR3 nucleotides are TGTGCCAGCAGGGGCGGGGGACTCCCCTACGAGCAGTACTTC.

This clonotype was counted a few times. V usage is TRBV5-1 and J usage is TRBJ2-1; 9 bases align to TRBD2. Looked up from germline, CDR1 is SGHRS and CDR2 is YFSETQ. This CDR3 has 17 amino acids. V shed 0 bases, J shed 8 bases, and the junction held 12 bases outside the gene matches. CDR3 region: CASSLGAGGSPRYEQFF. CDR3 nucleotides: TGCGCCAGCAGCTTGGGAGCGGGAGGTTCCCCTCGATATGAGCAGTTCTTC.

About this clonotype itself: One end of the junction varies from germline; a read error may be responsible. This chain links TRBV11-2 with TRBJ2-3, with D possibly TRBD2 on 5 matching bases. Germline loops: CDR1 SGHAT, CDR2 FQNNGV. The CDR3 runs to 16 residues. The CDR3 DNA sequence: TGTGCCAGCAGCTCCCGAGGATCGGGGAGCACAGCTACGCAGTATTTT. This translates into CASSSRGSGSTATQYF.

This clonotype was counted between two and nine times. The chain links TRBV20-1 to TRBJ2-7; 8 bases match TRBD1. This CDR3 is 13 amino acids long. V lost 1 base and J lost 6; bases outside the gene matches: 5. From germline, CDR1 is DFQATT and CDR2 SNEGSKA (reference sequence). This chain's CDR3 is CSARAGGWGEQYF. The DNA of the CDR3 is TGCAGTGCTAGAGCAGGGGGCTGGGGCGAGCAGTACTTC.

In its sample, this clonotype was seen a few times. This sequence joins TRBV9 and TRBJ2-7, with 11 positions matching TRBD2. Germline assignment: CDR1 SGDLS and CDR2 YYNGEE. The trim removed 2 bases at V and 4 bases at J, leaving 11 bases unmatched. This CDR3 comprises 17 residues. CDR3 residues: CASSVGPGLAAPYEQYF. The DNA of the CDR3 is TGTGCCAGCAGCGTGGGACCGGGACTAGCGGCCCCTTACGAGCAGTACTTC.

Only a few counts were recorded for this clonotype. The J gene is TRBJ2-4, the V gene TRBV21-1; the tabulated D call, TRBD1, remains unverified against the DNA. TRBV21-1 is described as a pseudogene. This CDR3 has 13 amino acids. This CDR3 is CASNPTGENIQYF. In nucleotides, the CDR3 is TGTGCCAGCAATCCGACAGGGGAAAACATTCAGTACTTC.

This chain uses TRBV5-1 with TRBJ2-2, with D hard to call. CDR1 is SGHRS, CDR2 YFSETQ, per germline. The CDR3 is made up of 14 amino acids. V was pared by 4 bases and J by 5 bases, with 12 bases between. The CDR3 nucleotides read TGCGCCAGCAGCCTACCCTGGGATACCGGGGAGCTGTTTTTT. It yields the protein CASSLPWDTGELFF.

On this clonotype: A much larger clone differs by one base, so this may be a read error. The rearrangement uses TRBV15 and TRBJ2-7, with unresolved D. CDR3 size: 12 residues. CDR1 and CDR2 (germline): LNHNV, YYDKDF (reference sequence). The CDR3 is CATSKGPYERYF. DNA of the CDR3: TGTGCCACCAGCAAAGGCCCCTACGAGCGGTACTTC. Complete variable domain (other parts from reference TRBV15 and TRBJ2-7): DAMVIQNPRYQVTQFGKPVTLSCSQTLNHNVMYWYQQKSSQAPKLLFHYYDKDFNNEADTPDNFQSRRPNTSFCFLDIRSPGLGDTAMYLCATSKGPYERYFGPGTRLTVT.

A few counts support this clonotype. Relative to the germline gene, one junction end is altered; a read error may explain this. V is TRBV2 and J is TRBJ2-7; maybe TRBD2 (6 bases). Germline CDR1 is SNHLY and CDR2 is FYNNEI. This CDR3 has 14 amino acids. The CDR3 DNA reads as TGTGCCAGCAGTGAAGTCCTAGCGAGGTACGAGCGGTACTTC. Translating it yields CASSEVLARYERYF.